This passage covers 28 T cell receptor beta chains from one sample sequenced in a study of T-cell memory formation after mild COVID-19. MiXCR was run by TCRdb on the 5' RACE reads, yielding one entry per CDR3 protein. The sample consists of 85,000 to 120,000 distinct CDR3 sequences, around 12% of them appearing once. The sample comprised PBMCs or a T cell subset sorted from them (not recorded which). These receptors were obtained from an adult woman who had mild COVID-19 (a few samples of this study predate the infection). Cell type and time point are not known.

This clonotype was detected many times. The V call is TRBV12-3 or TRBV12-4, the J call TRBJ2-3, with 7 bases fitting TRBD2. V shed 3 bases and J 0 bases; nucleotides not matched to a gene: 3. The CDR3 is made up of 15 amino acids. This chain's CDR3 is CASSFGGGSTDTQYF. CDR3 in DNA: TGTGCCAGCAGTTTCGGGGGAGGGAGCACAGATACGCAGTATTTT.

The CDR3 DNA sequence: TGTGCCAGCAGCAATGGACTAGCCGGAGATACGCAGTATTTT. Translated, it gives CASSNGLAGDTQYF. The chain carries TRBV7-8 and TRBJ2-3; 8 bases are shared with TRBD2. This CDR3 spans 14 amino acids. Germline V gene sequence: CDR1 SGHVS, CDR2 FQNEAQ. V lost 5 bases to trimming and J lost 5 bases; unmatched junction nucleotides: 6. Supplemented by reference TRBV7-8 and TRBJ2-3, the full variable domain reads GAGVSQSPRYKVAKRGQDVALRCDPISGHVSLFWYQQALGQGPEFLTYFQNEAQLDKSGLPSDRFFAERPEGSVSTLKIQRTQQEDSAVYLCASSNGLAGDTQYFGPGTRLTVL.

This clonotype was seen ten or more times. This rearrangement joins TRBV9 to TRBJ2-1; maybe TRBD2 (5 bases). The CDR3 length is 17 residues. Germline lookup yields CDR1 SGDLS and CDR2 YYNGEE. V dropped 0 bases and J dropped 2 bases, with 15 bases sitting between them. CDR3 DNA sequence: TGTGCCAGCAGCGTAGCGAGCGGAGCTCCACCCTACAATGAGCAGTTCTTC. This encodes CASSVASGAPPYNEQFF. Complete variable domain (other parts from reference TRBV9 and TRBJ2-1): DSGVTQTPKHLITATGQRVTLRCSPRSGDLSVYWYQQSLDQGLQFLIQYYNGEERAKGNILERFSAQQFPDLHSELNLSSLELGDSALYFCASSVASGAPPYNEQFFGPGTRLTVL.

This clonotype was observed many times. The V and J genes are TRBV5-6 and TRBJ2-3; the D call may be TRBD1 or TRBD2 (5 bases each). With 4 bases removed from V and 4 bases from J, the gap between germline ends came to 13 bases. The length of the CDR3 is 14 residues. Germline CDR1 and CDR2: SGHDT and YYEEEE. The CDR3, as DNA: TGTGCCAGCAGCCGGGGCCCCCCACCAGATACGCAGTATTTT. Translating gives CASSRGPPPDTQYF.

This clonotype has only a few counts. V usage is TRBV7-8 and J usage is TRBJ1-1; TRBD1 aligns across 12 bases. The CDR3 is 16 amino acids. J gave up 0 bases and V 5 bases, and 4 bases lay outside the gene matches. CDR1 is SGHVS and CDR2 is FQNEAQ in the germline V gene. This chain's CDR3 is CASSAGTGGLNTEAFF. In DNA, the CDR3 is TGTGCCAGCAGCGCCGGGACAGGGGGCTTGAACACTGAAGCTTTCTTT.

CDR3 amino acids: CASSTRGGNYGYTF. In DNA, the CDR3 is TGTGCCAGCAGCACCCGCGGGGGGAACTATGGCTACACCTTC. The chain joins TRBV9 to TRBJ1-2; tentative D call: TRBD1 (5 bases). Per the germline V gene, CDR1 is SGDLS and CDR2 is YYNGEE. The CDR3 consists of 14 residues. V shed 4 bases and J shed 2 bases, with 12 bases lying between them.

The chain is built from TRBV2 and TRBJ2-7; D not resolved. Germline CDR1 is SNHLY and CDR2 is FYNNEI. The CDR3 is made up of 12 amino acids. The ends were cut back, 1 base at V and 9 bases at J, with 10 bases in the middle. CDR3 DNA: TGTGCCAGCAGTGAAGAAACTCCTTGGCAGTACTTC. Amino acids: CASSEETPWQYF.

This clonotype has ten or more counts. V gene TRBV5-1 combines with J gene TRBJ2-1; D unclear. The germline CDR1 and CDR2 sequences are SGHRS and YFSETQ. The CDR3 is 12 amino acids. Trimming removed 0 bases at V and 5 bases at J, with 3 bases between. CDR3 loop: CASSLDNNEQFF. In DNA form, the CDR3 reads TGCGCCAGCAGCTTGGACAACAATGAGCAGTTCTTC.

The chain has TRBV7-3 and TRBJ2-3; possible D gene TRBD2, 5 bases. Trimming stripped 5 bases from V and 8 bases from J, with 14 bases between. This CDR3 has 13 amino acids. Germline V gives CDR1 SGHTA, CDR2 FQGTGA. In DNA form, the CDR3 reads TGTGCCAGCAGCACTGGACGGCGGGTTACGCAGTATTTT. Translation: CASSTGRRVTQYF.

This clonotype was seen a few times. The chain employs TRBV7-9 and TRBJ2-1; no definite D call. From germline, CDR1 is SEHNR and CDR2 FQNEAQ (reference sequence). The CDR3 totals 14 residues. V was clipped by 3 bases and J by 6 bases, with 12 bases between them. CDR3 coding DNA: TGTGCCAGCAGCTTTTACCGTGGCCCCAATGAGCAGTTCTTC. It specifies CASSFYRGPNEQFF.

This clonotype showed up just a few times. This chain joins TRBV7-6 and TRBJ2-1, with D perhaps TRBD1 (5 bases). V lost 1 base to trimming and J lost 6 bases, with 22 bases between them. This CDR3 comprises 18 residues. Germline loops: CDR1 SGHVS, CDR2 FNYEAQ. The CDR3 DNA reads TGTGCCAGCAGCTTAGAGTCTGAGGCAGGGTCTTCCGGCAATGAGCAGTTCTTC. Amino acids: CASSLESEAGSSGNEQFF.

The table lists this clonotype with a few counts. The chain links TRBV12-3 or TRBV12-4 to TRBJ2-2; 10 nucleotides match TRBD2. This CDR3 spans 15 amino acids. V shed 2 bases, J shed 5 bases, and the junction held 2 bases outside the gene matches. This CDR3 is CASSLMTSGTGELFF. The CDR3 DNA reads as TGTGCCAGCAGTTTAATGACTAGCGGGACCGGGGAGCTGTTTTTT.

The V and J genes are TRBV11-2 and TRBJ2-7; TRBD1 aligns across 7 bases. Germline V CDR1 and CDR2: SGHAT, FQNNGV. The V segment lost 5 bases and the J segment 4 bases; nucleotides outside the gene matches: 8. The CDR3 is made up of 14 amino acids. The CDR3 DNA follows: TGTGCCAGCAGCCTCACGGGGACAGAGTACGAGCAGTACTTC. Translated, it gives CASSLTGTEYEQYF.

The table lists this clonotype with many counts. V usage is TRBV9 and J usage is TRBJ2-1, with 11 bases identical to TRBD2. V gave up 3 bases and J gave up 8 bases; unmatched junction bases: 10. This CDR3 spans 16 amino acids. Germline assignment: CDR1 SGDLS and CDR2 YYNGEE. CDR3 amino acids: CASSALLAGAVDEQFF. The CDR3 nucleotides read TGTGCCAGCAGCGCTTTACTAGCGGGAGCCGTGGATGAGCAGTTCTTC.

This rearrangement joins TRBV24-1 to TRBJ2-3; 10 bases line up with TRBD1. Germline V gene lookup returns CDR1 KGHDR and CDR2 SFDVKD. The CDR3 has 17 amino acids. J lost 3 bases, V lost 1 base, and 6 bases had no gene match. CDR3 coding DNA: TGTGCCACCAGTGATTTAGGCGACAGGGGGCGGACAGATACGCAGTATTTT. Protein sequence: CATSDLGDRGRTDTQYF.

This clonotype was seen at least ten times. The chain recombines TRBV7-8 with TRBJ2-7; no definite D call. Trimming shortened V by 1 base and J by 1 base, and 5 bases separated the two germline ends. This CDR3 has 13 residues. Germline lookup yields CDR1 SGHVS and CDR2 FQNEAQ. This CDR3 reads CASSLEVSYEQYF. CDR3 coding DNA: TGTGCCAGCAGCTTAGAAGTATCCTACGAGCAGTACTTC.

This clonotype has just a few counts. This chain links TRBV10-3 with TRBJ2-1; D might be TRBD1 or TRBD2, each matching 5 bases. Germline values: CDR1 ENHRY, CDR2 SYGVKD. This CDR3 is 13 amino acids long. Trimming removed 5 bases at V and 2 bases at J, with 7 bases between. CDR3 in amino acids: CAISMGAYNEQFF. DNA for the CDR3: TGTGCCATCAGTATGGGGGCCTACAATGAGCAGTTCTTC.

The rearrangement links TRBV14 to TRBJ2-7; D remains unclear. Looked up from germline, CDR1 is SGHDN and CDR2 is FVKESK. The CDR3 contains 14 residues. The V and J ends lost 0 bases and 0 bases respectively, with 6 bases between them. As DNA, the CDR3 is TGTGCCAGCAGCCAAGATCACAGCTCCTACGAGCAGTACTTC. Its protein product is CASSQDHSSYEQYF. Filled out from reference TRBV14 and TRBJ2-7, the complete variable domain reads EAGVTQFPSHSVIEKGQTVTLRCDPISGHDNLYWYRRVMGKEIKFLLHFVKESKQDESGMPNNRFLAERTGGTYSTLKVQPAELEDSGVYFCASSQDHSSYEQYFGPGTRLTVT.

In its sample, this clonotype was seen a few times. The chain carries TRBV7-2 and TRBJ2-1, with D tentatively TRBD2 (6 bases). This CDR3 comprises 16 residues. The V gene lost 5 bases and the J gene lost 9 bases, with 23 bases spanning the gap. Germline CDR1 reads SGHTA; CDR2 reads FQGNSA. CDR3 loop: CASSHSGGNRIVEQFF. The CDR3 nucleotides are TGTGCCAGCAGCCACAGTGGGGGGAATCGGATCGTTGAGCAGTTCTTC.

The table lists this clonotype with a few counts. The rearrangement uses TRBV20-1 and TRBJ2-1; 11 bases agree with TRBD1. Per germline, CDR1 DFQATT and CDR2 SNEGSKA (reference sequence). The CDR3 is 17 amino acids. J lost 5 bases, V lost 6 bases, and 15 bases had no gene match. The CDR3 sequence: CSAKSYAGQGADNEQFF. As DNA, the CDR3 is TGCAGTGCGAAATCGTACGCAGGACAGGGGGCGGACAATGAGCAGTTCTTC.

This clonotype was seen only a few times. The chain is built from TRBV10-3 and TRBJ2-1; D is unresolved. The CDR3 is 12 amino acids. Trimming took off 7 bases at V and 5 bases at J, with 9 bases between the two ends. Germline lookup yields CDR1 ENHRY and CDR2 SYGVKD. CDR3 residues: CAITDVNNEQFF. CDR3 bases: TGTGCCATCACAGACGTAAACAATGAGCAGTTCTTC.

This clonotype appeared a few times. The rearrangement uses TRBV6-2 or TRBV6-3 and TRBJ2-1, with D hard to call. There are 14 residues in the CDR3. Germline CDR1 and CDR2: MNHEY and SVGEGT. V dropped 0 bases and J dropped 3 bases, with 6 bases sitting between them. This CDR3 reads CASSYSKLYNEQFF. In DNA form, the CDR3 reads TGTGCCAGCAGTTACTCTAAACTCTACAATGAGCAGTTCTTC.

The CDR3 reads CASIPRDRNNEQFF. The CDR3 nucleotides read TGTGCCAGCATTCCCCGGGACAGAAACAATGAGCAGTTCTTC. This chain uses TRBV2 with TRBJ2-1; 7 bases agree with TRBD1. Germline V CDR1 and CDR2: SNHLY, FYNNEI. The CDR3 sequence is 14 residues long. Germline trimming cut 7 bases from V and 5 bases from J; bases unmatched to any gene: 8. Full variable domain (rest looked up from reference TRBV2 and TRBJ2-1): EPEVTQTPSHQVTQMGQEVILRCVPISNHLYFYWYRQILGQKVEFLVSFYNNEISEKSEIFDDQFSVERPDGSNFTLKIRSTKLEDSAMYFCASIPRDRNNEQFFGPGTRLTVL.

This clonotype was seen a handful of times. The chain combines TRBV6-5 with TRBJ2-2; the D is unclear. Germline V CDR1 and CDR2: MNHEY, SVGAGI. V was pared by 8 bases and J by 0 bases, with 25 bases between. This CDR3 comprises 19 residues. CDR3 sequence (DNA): TGTGCCAGCGCATACCCTGGCGTGACGACGTTCGCGAACACCGGGGAGCTGTTTTTT. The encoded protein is CASAYPGVTTFANTGELFF.

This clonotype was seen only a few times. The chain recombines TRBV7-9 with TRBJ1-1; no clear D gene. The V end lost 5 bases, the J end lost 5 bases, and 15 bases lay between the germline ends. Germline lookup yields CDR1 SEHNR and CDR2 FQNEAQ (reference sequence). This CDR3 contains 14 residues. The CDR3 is CASSPNQILTEAFF. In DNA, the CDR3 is TGTGCCAGCAGCCCGAATCAGATTTTGACTGAAGCTTTCTTT.

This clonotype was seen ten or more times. The CDR3: CASSYGTDNEQYF. DNA for the CDR3: TGTGCCAGCAGCTACGGGACGGACAACGAGCAGTACTTC. V usage is TRBV7-6 and J usage is TRBJ2-7; D is possibly TRBD1 or TRBD2 (5 bases each). Germline-derived CDR1 and CDR2 are SGHVS and FNYEAQ. Trimming cost V 4 bases and J 5 bases, with 12 bases left between them. The CDR3 is made up of 13 amino acids.

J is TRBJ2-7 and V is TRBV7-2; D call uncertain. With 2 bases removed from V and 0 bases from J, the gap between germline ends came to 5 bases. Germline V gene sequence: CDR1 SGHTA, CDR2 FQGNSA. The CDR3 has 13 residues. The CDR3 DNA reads TGTGCCAGCAGCTTATCGCACTCCTACGAGCAGTACTTC. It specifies CASSLSHSYEQYF.

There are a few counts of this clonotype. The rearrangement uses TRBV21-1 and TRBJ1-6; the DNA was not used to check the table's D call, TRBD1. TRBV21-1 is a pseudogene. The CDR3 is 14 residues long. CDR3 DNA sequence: TGTGCCAGCAAACAGGGGGACTATAATTCACCCCTCCACTTT. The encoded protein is CASKQGDYNSPLHF.